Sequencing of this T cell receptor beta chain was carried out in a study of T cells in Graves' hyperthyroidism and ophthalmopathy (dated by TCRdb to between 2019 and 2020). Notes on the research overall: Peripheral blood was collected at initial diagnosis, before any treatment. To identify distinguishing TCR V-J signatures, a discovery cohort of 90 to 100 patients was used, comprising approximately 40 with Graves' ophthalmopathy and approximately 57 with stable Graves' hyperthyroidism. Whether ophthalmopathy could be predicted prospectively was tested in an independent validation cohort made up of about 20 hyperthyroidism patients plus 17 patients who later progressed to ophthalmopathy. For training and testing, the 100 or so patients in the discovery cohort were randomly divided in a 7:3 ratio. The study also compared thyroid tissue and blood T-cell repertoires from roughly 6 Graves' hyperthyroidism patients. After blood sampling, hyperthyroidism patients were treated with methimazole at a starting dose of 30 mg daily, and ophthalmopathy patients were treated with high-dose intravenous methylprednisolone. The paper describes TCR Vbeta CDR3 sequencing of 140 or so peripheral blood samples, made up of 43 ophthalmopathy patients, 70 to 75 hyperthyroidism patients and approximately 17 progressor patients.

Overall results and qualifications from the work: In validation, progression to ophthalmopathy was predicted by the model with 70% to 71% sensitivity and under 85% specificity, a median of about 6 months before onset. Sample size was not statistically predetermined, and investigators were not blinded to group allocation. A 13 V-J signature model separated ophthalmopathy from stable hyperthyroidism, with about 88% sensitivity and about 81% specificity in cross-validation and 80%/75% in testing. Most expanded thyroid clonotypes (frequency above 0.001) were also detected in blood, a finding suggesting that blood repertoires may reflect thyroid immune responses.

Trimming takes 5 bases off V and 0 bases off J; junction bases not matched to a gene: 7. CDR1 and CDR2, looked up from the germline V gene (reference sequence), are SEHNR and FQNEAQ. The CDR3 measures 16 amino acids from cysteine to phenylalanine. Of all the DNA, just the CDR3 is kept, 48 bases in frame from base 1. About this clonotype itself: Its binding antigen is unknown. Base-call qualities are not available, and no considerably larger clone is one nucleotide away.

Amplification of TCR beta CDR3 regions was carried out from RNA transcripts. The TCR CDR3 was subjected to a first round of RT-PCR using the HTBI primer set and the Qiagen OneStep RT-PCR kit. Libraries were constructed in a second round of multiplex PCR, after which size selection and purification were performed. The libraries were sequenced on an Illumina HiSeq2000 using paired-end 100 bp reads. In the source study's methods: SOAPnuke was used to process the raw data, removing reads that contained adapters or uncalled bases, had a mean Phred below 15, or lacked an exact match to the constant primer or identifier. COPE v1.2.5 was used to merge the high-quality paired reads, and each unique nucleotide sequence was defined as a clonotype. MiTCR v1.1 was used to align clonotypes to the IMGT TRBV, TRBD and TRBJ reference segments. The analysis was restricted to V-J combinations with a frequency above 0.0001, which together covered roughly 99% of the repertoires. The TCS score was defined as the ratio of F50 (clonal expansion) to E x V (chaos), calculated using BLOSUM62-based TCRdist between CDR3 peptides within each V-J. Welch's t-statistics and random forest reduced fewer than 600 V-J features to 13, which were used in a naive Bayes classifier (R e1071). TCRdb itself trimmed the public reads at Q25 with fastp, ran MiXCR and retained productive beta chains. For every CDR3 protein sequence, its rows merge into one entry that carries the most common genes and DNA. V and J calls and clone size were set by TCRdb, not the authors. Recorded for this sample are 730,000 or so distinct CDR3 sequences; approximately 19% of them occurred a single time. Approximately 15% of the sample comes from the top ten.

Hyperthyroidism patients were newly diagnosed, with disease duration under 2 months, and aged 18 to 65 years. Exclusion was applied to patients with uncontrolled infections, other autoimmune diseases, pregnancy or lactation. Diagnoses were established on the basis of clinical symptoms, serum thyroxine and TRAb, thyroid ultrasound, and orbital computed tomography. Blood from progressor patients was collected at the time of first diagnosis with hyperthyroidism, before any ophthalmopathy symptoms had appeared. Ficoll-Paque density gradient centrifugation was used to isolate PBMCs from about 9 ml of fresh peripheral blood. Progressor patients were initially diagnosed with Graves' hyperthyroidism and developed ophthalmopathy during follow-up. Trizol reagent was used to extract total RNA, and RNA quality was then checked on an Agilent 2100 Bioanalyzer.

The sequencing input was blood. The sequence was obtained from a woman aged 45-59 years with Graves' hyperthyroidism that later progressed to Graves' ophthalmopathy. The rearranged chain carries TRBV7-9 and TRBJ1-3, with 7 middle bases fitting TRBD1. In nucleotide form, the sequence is TGTGCCAGCAGCCCGCCGGACAGGATCTCTGGAAACACCATATATTTT. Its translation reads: CASSPPDRISGNTIYF.